This TCR beta chain was captured in a study of blood T cell repertoires in COVID-19. The wider study: Sites in the United States, Italy and Spain provided acute and convalescent COVID-19 samples. The cDNA or gDNA used as material had been derived from T cells, B-cell-depleted T cells, or PBMCs.

V shed 0 bases, J shed 0 bases, and the junction held 8 bases outside the gene matches. This CDR3 comprises 18 residues. Germline CDR1 and CDR2: MGHRA and YSYEKL. Per the original data handling: How many nucleated cells were present was estimated from reference gene primer amplification. Data came from immunoSEQ multiplex PCR; TCRdb stores just in-frame clones and leaves some out. V, J and clone size are taken as reported in that table, and D and trimming were inferred from the DNA itself. This table holds over 150,000 clones, around 83% found once. The chain couples TRBV4-1 to TRBJ1-5; 7 positions agree with TRBD1. The sequence was collected from a man aged 45 to 65 with active or convalescent COVID-19. Specimen: peripheral blood. The CDR3 sequence is CASSQDGQGGYSNQPQHF. CDR3 sequence (DNA): TGCGCCAGCAGCCAAGACGGGCAGGGGGGATATAGCAATCAGCCCCAGCATTTT.